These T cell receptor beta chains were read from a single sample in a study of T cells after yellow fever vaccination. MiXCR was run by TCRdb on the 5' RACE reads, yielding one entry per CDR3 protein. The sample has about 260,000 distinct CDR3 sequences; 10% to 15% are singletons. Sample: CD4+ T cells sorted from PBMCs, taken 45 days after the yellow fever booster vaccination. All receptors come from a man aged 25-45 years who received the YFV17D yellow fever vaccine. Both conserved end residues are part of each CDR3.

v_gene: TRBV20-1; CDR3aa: CSAGTGGSGEQYF
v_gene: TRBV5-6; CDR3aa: CASSLPGLAQIEGNEQFF
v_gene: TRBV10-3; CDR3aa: CAISETGGNSYNEQFF
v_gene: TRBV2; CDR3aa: CASTPKGLLGDEQFF
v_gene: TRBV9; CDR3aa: CASSQLAGVSDTQYF
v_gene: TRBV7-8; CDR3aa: CASSMDRQETQYF
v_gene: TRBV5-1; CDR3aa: CASSLAGTGVSEAFF
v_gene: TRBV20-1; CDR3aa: CSAVKDSATDTQYF
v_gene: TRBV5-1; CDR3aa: CASSRNRDRGLQPQHF
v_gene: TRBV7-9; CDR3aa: CASSTTTGPNQPQHF
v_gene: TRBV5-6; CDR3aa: CASSPTGARELFF
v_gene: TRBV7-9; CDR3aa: CASSLAPFSGGPYEQYF
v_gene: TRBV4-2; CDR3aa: CASSQDKSAGSFQPQHF
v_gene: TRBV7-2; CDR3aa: CASSLFGTSAVQYF
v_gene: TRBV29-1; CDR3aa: CSVGAGNYGYTF
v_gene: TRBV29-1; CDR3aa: CSVYRGDEKLFF
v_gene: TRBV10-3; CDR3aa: CAIRDDKGDYGYTF
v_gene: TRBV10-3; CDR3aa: CAIGGGAARPEQYF
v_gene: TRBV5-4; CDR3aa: CASSLGHGHTDTQYF
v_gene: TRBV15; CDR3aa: CATKRDRVSEQYF
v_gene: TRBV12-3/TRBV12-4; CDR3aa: CASRPGQGTDTQYF
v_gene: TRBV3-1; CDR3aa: CASSHQAWDRAYEQYF
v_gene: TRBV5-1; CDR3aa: CASSLGQGLAKQYF
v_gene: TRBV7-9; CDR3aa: CASSPQRANTEAFF
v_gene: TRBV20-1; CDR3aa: CSAFRNTDTQYF
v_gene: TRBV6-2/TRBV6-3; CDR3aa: CASSQYYEQYF
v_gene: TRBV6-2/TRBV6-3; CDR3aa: CASSRDNEQFF
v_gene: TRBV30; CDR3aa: CACRAYTDTQYF
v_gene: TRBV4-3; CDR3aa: CASSVLVGATNEKLFF
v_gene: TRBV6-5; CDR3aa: CASSDQNEQFF